The present T cell receptor (beta chain) was sequenced within a study of cytomegalovirus exposure and HLA in healthy donors. At the level of the study: A subsequent analysis stated that the 100 to 150 validation repertoires were run on the same platform as the roughly 670 first-cohort repertoires. Study-wide points: Most TCRs appeared rarely, but some public TCRs recurred in many donors. Altogether, 164 TCR beta chains were recorded as cytomegalovirus-associated.

The repertoire was sequenced with immunoSEQ multiplex PCR; TCRdb's copy has only in-frame clones and lacks some. This table has roughly 260,000 clones, around 90% appearing once. CDR1 is SGHRS and CDR2 is YFSETQ in the germline V gene. This CDR3 spans 17 amino acids. Deletions cut 0 bases from V and 1 base from J, with 16 bases between. For this clone: Its cognate antigen is unknown.

The rearrangement links TRBV5-1 to TRBJ2-5; D possibly corresponds to TRBD2 (6 bases). This TCR came from a woman between 18 and 29 years old in good health and CMV-seronegative. What was sequenced was PBMCs. The CDR3 coding sequence is TGCGCCAGCAGCTTGGCCTTGGTTGTGGGGGGCCAAGAGACCCAGTACTTC. Amino acids: CASSLALVVGGQETQYF.